This TCR beta chain was sequenced for a study of a mutant IDH1 vaccine in newly diagnosed glioma. The time point was: week 35, safety follow-up. Doses comprised 300 ug of mutant IDH1 20-mer peptide each, plus topical imiquimod. V lost 6 bases to trimming and J lost 8 bases; unmatched junction nucleotides: 15. The CDR3 runs to 15 residues. The germline V gene encodes CDR1 GTSNPN and CDR2 SVGIG (reference sequence). TCRdb keeps only in-frame clones here, not all; method: immunoSEQ multiplex PCR. The sample shows fewer than 90,000 clones, roughly 84% of them seen only once. This clone was observed a single time. Its matching antigen is unknown.

The source is a man younger than 30 with glioma. The chain uses TRBV30 and TRBJ1-2, with 10 bases that match TRBD1. This specimen consisted of PBMCs, obtained from a glioma patient whose treatment included an IDH1 peptide vaccine. The CDR3 DNA follows: TGTGCCTGTCCCCAGTCCGGGACAGGGGCCTCGGGCTACACCTTC. This sequence encodes CACPQSGTGASGYTF.